This TCR beta chain was identified during a study of identifying expanded T cells in peripheral blood. This CDR3 is 15 amino acids long. Trimming cost V 5 bases and J 2 bases, with 13 bases left between them. Germline V gives CDR1 SEHNR, CDR2 FQNEAQ (reference sequence). Profiled with immunoSEQ multiplex PCR; TCRdb holds only in-frame clones, not every one. This table holds 100,000 to 150,000 clones, approximately 88% found once. Details on this clone: What it binds is not known.

During the collection period, no donor immune events like infections were recorded. Study-level findings and limits: Variance in clone template counts between approximately two-week samples significantly increased with total template count across all healthy donors. Over approximately two and four weeks, about 16 and 19 clones changed, versus 1.2 between replicates.

The chain links TRBV7-9 to TRBJ2-1; perhaps TRBD2 as D (6 bases). The specimen sequenced was blood. This sequence originates from a person aged 18 to 70 in good health. The CDR3 DNA follows: TGTGCCAGCAGCGCAAGCGGGTCACCCTACAATGAGCAGTTCTTC. Translation: CASSASGSPYNEQFF.